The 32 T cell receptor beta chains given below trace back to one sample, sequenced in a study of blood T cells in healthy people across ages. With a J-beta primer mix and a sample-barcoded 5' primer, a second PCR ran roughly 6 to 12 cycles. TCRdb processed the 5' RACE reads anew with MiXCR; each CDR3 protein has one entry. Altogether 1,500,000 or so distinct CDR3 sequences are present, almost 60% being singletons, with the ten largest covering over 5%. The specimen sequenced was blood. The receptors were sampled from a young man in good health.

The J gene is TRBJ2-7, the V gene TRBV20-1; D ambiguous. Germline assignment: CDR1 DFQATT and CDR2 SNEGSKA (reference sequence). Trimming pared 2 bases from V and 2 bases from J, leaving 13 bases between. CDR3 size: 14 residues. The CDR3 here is CSARSVLGAYEQYF. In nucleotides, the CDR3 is TGCAGTGCTAGATCGGTCCTTGGAGCCTACGAGCAGTACTTC.

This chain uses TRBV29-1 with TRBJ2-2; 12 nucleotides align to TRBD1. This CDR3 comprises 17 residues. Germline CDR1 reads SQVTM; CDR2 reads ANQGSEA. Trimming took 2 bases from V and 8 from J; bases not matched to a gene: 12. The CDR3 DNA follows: TGCAGCGTTGAAAGTATTCGGGACAGGGGGCTCACTGGGGAGCTGTTTTTT. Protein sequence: CSVESIRDRGLTGELFF.

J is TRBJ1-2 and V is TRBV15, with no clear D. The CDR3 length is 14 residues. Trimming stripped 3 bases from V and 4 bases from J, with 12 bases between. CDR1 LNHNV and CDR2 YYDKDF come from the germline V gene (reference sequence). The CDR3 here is CATSREQGPYGYTF. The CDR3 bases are TGTGCCACCAGCAGGGAACAAGGTCCCTATGGCTACACCTTC.

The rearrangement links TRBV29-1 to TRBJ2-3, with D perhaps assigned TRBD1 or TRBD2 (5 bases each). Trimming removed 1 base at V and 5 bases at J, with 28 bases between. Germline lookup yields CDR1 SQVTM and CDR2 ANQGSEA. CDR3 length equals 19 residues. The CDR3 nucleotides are TGCAGCGTTGAAGTTAGGTGGGGGTGGAGCCAGGGTGGTGTAGATACGCAGTATTTT. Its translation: CSVEVRWGWSQGGVDTQYF.

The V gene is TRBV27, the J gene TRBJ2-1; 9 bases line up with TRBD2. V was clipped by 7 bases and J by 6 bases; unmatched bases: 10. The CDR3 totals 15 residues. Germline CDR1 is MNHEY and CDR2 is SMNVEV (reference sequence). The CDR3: CASKLNSGSGNEQFF. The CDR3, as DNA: TGTGCCAGCAAGCTTAATAGCGGGAGTGGCAATGAGCAGTTCTTC.

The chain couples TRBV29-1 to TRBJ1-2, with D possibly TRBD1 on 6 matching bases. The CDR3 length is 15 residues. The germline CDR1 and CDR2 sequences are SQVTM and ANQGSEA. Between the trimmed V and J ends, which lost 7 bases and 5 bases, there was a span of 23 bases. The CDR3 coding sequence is TGCAGCGCTCCAATCCTCCGGACAGACGGTTATGGCTACACCTTC. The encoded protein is CSAPILRTDGYGYTF.

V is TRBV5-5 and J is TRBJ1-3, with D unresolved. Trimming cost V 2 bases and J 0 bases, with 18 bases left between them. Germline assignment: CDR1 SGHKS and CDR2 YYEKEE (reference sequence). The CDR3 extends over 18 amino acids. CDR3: CASSFRGQAPISGNTIYF. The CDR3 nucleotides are TGTGCCAGCAGCTTCCGCGGCCAGGCCCCCATCTCTGGAAACACCATATATTTT.

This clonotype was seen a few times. CDR3 sequence (DNA): TGTGCCAGCAGTCTTGCGGCGTTGGACACAGATACGCAGTATTTT. Translating gives CASSLAALDTDTQYF. The rearrangement uses TRBV9 and TRBJ2-3; D not resolved. This CDR3 is built from 15 residues. Germline V gene sequence: CDR1 SGDLS, CDR2 YYNGEE. V was pared by 5 bases and J by 2 bases, with 15 bases between.

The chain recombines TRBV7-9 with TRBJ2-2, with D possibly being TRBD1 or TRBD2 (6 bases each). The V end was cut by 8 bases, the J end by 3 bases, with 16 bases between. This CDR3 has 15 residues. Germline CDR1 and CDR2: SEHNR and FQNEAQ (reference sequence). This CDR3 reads CASGGGSIDTGELFF. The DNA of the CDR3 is TGTGCCAGCGGAGGGGGGTCCATCGACACCGGGGAGCTGTTTTTT.

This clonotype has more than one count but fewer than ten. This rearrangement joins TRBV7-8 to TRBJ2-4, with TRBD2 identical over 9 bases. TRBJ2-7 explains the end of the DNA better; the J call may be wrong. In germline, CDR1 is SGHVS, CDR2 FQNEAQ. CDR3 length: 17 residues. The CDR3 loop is CASSPFPGTSTVYEQYF. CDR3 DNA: TGTGCCAGCAGCCCGTTTCCCGGGACTAGCACCGTTTACGAGCAGTACTTC.

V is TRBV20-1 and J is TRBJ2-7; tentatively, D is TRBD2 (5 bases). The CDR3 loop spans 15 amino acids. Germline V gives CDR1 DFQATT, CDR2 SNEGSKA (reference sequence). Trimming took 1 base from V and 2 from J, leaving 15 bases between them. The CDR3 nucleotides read TGCAGTGCTAGAGCGGGTAGCGAGGTACCCTACGAGCAGTACTTC. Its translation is CSARAGSEVPYEQYF.

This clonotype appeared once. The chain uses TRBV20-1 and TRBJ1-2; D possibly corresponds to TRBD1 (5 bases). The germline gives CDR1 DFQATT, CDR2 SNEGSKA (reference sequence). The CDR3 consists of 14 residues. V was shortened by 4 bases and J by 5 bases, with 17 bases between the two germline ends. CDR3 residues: CSAISRVGPYGYTF. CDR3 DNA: TGCAGTGCTATATCCAGGGTGGGGCCTTATGGCTACACCTTC.

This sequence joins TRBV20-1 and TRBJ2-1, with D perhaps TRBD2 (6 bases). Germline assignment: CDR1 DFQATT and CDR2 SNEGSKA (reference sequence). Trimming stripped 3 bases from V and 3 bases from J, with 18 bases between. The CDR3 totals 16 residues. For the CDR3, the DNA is TGCAGTGCTAGGGGAATTGGGGGAGGTTTCTACAATGAGCAGTTCTTC. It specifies CSARGIGGGFYNEQFF.

CDR3 sequence (DNA): TGTGCCAGCAGTGAACACAGGGATCGAGGGACCCAGTACTTC. Translated: CASSEHRDRGTQYF. The chain is built from TRBV25-1 and TRBJ2-4; a possible D gene is TRBD1 (6 bases). The assigned J gene may be wrong: the sequence end matches TRBJ2-5 better. This CDR3 comprises 14 residues. Germline CDR1 and CDR2: MGHDK and SYGVNS.

The CDR3 DNA reads TGTGCCAGCAGCTTAGCTGGGACAGCTTACGGTGAGCAGTTCTTC. This codes for CASSLAGTAYGEQFF. This sequence joins TRBV7-2 and TRBJ2-1, with 7 bases identical to TRBD1. The CDR3 sequence is 15 residues long. J lost 9 bases, V lost 0 bases, and 8 bases had no gene match. Germline V gene sequence: CDR1 SGHTA, CDR2 FQGNSA. Full variable domain (rest looked up from reference TRBV7-2 and TRBJ2-1): GAGVSQSPSNKVTEKGKDVELRCDPISGHTALYWYRQSLGQGLEFLIYFQGNSAPDKSGLPSDRFSAERTGGSVSTLTIQRTQQEDSAVYLCASSLAGTAYGEQFFGPGTRLTVL.

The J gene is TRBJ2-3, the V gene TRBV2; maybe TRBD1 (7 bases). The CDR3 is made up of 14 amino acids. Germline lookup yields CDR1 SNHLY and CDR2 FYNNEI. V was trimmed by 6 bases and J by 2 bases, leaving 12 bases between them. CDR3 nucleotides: TGTGCCAGCAGACAGGGGACTTCCACAGATACGCAGTATTTT. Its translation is CASRQGTSTDTQYF.

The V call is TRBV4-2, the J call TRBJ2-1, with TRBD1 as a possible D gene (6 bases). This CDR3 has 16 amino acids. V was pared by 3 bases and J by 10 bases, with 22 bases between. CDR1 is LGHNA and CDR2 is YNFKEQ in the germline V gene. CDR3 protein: CASSHLPGQLTEEQFF. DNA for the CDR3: TGTGCCAGCAGCCATCTCCCGGGACAACTAACAGAAGAGCAGTTCTTC.

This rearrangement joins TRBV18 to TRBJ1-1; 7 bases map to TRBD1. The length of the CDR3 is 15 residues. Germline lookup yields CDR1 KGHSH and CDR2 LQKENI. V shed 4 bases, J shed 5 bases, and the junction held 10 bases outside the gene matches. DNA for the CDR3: TGTGCCAGCTCACAACAGGGGTTTAGAAGGACTGAAGCTTTCTTT. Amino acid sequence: CASSQQGFRRTEAFF. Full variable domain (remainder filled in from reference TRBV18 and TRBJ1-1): NAGVMQNPRHLVRRRGQEARLRCSPMKGHSHVYWYRQLPEEGLKFMVYLQKENIIDESGMPKERFSAEFPKEGPSILRIQQVVRGDSAAYFCASSQQGFRRTEAFFGQGTRLTVV.

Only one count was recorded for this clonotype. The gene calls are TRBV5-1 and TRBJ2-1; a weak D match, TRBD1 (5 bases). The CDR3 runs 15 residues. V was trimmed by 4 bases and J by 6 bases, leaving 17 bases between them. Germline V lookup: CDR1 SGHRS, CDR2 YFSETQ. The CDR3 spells CASSHTGVYTNEQFF. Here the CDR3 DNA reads TGCGCCAGCAGCCATACAGGTGTATACACCAATGAGCAGTTCTTC.

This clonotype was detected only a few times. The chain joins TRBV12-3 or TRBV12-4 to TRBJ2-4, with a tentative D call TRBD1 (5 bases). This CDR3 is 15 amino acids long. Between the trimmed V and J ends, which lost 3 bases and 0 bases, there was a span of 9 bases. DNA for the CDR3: TGTGCCAGCAGTTTGACAGAAGAAGCCAAAAACATTCAGTACTTC. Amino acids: CASSLTEEAKNIQYF.

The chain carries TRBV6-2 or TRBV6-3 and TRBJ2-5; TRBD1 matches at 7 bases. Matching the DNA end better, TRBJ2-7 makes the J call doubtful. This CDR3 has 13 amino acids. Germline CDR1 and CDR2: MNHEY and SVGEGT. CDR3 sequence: CASAQGYLYEQYF. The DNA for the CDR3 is TGTGCCAGCGCACAGGGGTACCTCTACGAGCAGTACTTC.

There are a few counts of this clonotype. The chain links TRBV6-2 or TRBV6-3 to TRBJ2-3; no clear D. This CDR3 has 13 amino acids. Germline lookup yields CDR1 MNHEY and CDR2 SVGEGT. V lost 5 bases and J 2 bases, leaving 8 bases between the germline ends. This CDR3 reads CASSMVNTDTQYF. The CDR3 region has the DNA TGTGCCAGCAGTATGGTGAACACAGATACGCAGTATTTT.

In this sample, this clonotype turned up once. CDR3 coding DNA: TGTGCCAGCTCACCGGGACCACAATTCCAAGAGACCCAGTACTTC. Amino acids: CASSPGPQFQETQYF. The chain is built from TRBV18 and TRBJ2-5, with D perhaps matching TRBD1 or TRBD2 (5 bases each). The germline V and J ends were trimmed by 3 bases and 1 base, with 12 bases remaining between them. The CDR3 extends over 15 amino acids. From germline, CDR1 is KGHSH and CDR2 LQKENI. The whole variable domain, filled in from reference TRBV18 and TRBJ2-5, reads NAGVMQNPRHLVRRRGQEARLRCSPMKGHSHVYWYRQLPEEGLKFMVYLQKENIIDESGMPKERFSAEFPKEGPSILRIQQVVRGDSAAYFCASSPGPQFQETQYFGPGTRLLVL.

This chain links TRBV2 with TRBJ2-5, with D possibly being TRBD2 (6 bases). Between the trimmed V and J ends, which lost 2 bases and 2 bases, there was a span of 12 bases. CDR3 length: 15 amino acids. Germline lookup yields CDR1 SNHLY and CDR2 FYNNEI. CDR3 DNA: TGTGCCAGCAGTGAACTAGCGACTCCACAAGAGACCCAGTACTTC. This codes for CASSELATPQETQYF.

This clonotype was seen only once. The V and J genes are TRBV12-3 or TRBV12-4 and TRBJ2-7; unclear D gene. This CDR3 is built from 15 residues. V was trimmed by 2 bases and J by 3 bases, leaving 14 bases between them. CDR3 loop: CASSLMGITVYEQYF. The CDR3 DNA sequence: TGTGCCAGCAGTTTAATGGGGATAACAGTCTACGAGCAGTACTTC.

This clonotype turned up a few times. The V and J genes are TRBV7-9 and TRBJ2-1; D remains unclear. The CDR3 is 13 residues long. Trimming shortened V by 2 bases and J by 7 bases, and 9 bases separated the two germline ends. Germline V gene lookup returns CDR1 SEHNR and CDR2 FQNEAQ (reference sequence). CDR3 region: CASSLRDQNEQFF. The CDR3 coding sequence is TGTGCCAGCAGCTTACGTGACCAAAATGAGCAGTTCTTC.

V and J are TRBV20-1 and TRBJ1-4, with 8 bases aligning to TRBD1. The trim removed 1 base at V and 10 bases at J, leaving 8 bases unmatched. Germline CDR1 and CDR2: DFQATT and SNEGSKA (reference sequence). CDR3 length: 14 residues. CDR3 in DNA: TGCAGTGCTAGAGGGACAGGGAGGGAGAGAAAACTGTTTTTT. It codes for CSARGTGRERKLFF.

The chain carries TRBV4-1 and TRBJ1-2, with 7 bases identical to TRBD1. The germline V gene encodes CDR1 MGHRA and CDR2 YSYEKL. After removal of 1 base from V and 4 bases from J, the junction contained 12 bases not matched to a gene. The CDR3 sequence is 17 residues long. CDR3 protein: CASSQVPRGAGFYGYTF. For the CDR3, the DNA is TGCGCCAGCAGCCAAGTGCCCAGGGGGGCCGGATTCTATGGCTACACCTTC.

CDR3 residues: CASSLGLAGGGGEQFF. As DNA, the CDR3 is TGCGCCAGCAGCTTGGGACTAGCGGGAGGAGGCGGTGAGCAGTTCTTC. The chain employs TRBV5-1 and TRBJ2-1; 13 bases line up with TRBD2. This CDR3 region has 16 residues. Germline V CDR1 and CDR2: SGHRS, YFSETQ. V lost 0 bases to trimming and J lost 9 bases; unmatched junction nucleotides: 6.

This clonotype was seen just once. In DNA, the CDR3 is TGTGCCAGCAGTCCCCTGGCAGGCAAGCAGTTCTTC. This encodes CASSPLAGKQFF. The chain has TRBV27 and TRBJ2-1; D is uncertain. The CDR3 runs to 12 residues. Per the germline V gene, CDR1 is MNHEY and CDR2 is SMNVEV (reference sequence). The ends were cut back, 5 bases at V and 11 bases at J, with 13 bases in the middle.

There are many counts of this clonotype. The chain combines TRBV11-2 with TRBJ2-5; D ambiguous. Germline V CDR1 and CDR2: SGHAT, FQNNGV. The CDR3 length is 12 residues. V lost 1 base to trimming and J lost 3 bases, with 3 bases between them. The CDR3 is CASSLGEETQYF. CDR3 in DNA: TGTGCCAGCAGCTTAGGGGAAGAGACCCAGTACTTC.

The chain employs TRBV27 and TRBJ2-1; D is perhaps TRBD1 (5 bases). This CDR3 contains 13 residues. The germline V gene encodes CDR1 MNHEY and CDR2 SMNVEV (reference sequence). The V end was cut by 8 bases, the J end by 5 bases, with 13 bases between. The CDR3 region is CASGALGNNEQFF. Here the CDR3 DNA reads TGTGCCAGCGGGGCGTTGGGGAACAATGAGCAGTTCTTC.